This is a list of T cell receptor beta chains from one sample in a study of T-cell reconstitution after alpha-beta-depleted transplantation in children. One entry per CDR3 protein results from TCRdb running MiXCR on the PCR reads. This table has 450,000 to 600,000 distinct CDR3 sequences, around 18% appearing once. The specimen was PBMCs from the stem cell graft donor, collected from the stem cell graft. The receptors were sampled from a human donor who donated a stem cell graft to a child with acute lymphoblastic leukemia. CDR3s include the opening cysteine and the closing phenylalanine or tryptophan. D genes are given only for firm matches. Size tells how often a clone was seen (once, few, many) or the class of an expanded clone, and some rows leave it out.

clone_size: -; j_call: TRBJ1-6; d_call: -; v_call: TRBV27; cdr3_length: 13; cdr3_nt: TGTGCCAGCAGTTTGGGGTTTGGGTCACCCCTCCACTTT; cdr3_aa: CASSLGFGSPLHF
clone_size: few; j_call: TRBJ1-3; d_call: TRBD1; v_call: TRBV5-1; cdr3_length: 17; cdr3_nt: TGCGCCAGCAGCCTGCAGACAGGGGGCTACTCTGGAAACACCATATATTTT; cdr3_aa: CASSLQTGGYSGNTIYF
clone_size: few; j_call: TRBJ2-1; d_call: -; v_call: TRBV5-1; cdr3_length: 15; cdr3_nt: TGCGCCAGCAGCTTGAGTCTTGAGGGTGGCAATGAGCAGTTCTTC; cdr3_aa: CASSLSLEGGNEQFF
clone_size: -; j_call: TRBJ2-5; d_call: TRBD2; v_call: TRBV2; cdr3_length: 17; cdr3_nt: TGTGCCAGCAGTGAGGGGCAAGGACTAGCGGGACAAGAGACCCAGTACTTC; cdr3_aa: CASSEGQGLAGQETQYF
clone_size: -; j_call: TRBJ2-3; d_call: -; v_call: TRBV7-3; cdr3_length: 13; cdr3_nt: TGTGCCAGCAGCTTCGTTCGGGGAGATACGCAGTATTTT; cdr3_aa: CASSFVRGDTQYF
clone_size: few; j_call: TRBJ2-5; d_call: TRBD2; v_call: TRBV9; cdr3_length: 17; cdr3_nt: TGTGCCAGCAGCGTAGCTATAGCTAGCGGAGTCCAAGAGACCCAGTACTTC; cdr3_aa: CASSVAIASGVQETQYF
clone_size: few; j_call: TRBJ2-3; d_call: -; v_call: TRBV6-5; cdr3_length: 16; cdr3_nt: TGTGCCAGCAGTTACTCGAGAGCGGGCCCCACAGATACGCAGTATTTT; cdr3_aa: CASSYSRAGPTDTQYF
clone_size: few; j_call: TRBJ2-3; d_call: TRBD2; v_call: TRBV29-1; cdr3_length: 15; cdr3_nt: TGCAGCGTTGACTGGATAGCGGGAAGCACAGATACGCAGTATTTT; cdr3_aa: CSVDWIAGSTDTQYF
clone_size: many; j_call: TRBJ1-2; d_call: -; v_call: TRBV2; cdr3_length: 14; cdr3_nt: TGTGCCAGCAGTGAAAGGACAGTTAACTATGGCTACACCTTC; cdr3_aa: CASSERTVNYGYTF
clone_size: few; j_call: TRBJ1-1; d_call: -; v_call: TRBV20-1; cdr3_length: 12; cdr3_nt: TGCAGTGCTCCCCACTGGGAGTCTGAAGCTTTCTTT; cdr3_aa: CSAPHWESEAFF
clone_size: few; j_call: TRBJ2-3; d_call: -; v_call: TRBV11-2; cdr3_length: 11; cdr3_nt: TGTGCCAGCAGCTTATCCCCTTCGCAGTATTTT; cdr3_aa: CASSLSPSQYF
clone_size: -; j_call: TRBJ1-1; d_call: -; v_call: TRBV5-5; cdr3_length: 15; cdr3_nt: TGTGCCAGCAGCTTGATCGACGGATCCTGGACTGAAGCTTTCTTT; cdr3_aa: CASSLIDGSWTEAFF
clone_size: -; j_call: TRBJ1-4; d_call: -; v_call: TRBV6-1; cdr3_length: 14; cdr3_nt: TGTGCCAGTAGGAGGACGGCTACTAATGAAAAACTGTTTTTT; cdr3_aa: CASRRTATNEKLFF
clone_size: few; j_call: TRBJ2-7; d_call: -; v_call: TRBV5-1; cdr3_length: 15; cdr3_nt: TGCGCCAGCAGCTTTGGATGGGCGGGGTTCTACGAGCAGTACTTC; cdr3_aa: CASSFGWAGFYEQYF
clone_size: -; j_call: TRBJ2-2; d_call: TRBD2; v_call: TRBV20-1; cdr3_length: 17; cdr3_nt: TGCAGTGCTAGTTCCAGCGGGAGGGCCTTGGACACCGGGGAGCTGTTTTTT; cdr3_aa: CSASSSGRALDTGELFF
clone_size: -; j_call: TRBJ2-5; d_call: -; v_call: TRBV5-4; cdr3_length: 20; cdr3_nt: TGTGCCAGCAGCTTGGCTTTCGTTTCCCATGGGTGGGACGAGGAGGAGACCCAGTACTTC; cdr3_aa: CASSLAFVSHGWDEEETQYF
clone_size: many; j_call: TRBJ2-1; d_call: TRBD2; v_call: TRBV5-1; cdr3_length: 14; cdr3_nt: TGCGCCAGCAGCTTCCTAGCGGGAGGCAATGAGCAGTTCTTC; cdr3_aa: CASSFLAGGNEQFF
clone_size: few; j_call: TRBJ2-3; d_call: TRBD1; v_call: TRBV10-3; cdr3_length: 14; cdr3_nt: TGTGCCATAAGGACAGGGGAGGGCACAGATACGCAGTATTTT; cdr3_aa: CAIRTGEGTDTQYF
clone_size: -; j_call: TRBJ2-2; d_call: TRBD1; v_call: TRBV11-1; cdr3_length: 18; cdr3_nt: TGTGACAGCAGCCACGACGCTGGGCAGGGGGCAAACACCGGGGAGCTGTTTTTT; cdr3_aa: CDSSHDAGQGANTGELFF
clone_size: -; j_call: TRBJ2-7; d_call: -; v_call: TRBV15; cdr3_length: 12; cdr3_nt: TGTGCCACCAGCGGAGGGGACTACGAGCAGTACTTC; cdr3_aa: CATSGGDYEQYF
clone_size: few; j_call: TRBJ2-7; d_call: -; v_call: TRBV5-6; cdr3_length: 15; cdr3_nt: TGTGCCAGCAGCCCCACGGGGCAGGCTATCTACGAGCAGTACTTC; cdr3_aa: CASSPTGQAIYEQYF
clone_size: few; j_call: TRBJ2-3; d_call: -; v_call: TRBV20-1; cdr3_length: 13; cdr3_nt: TGCAGTGAAGGGACTTCGAGGGCAGATACGCAGTATTTT; cdr3_aa: CSEGTSRADTQYF
clone_size: once; j_call: TRBJ2-7; d_call: -; v_call: TRBV5-1; cdr3_length: 13; cdr3_nt: TGCGCCAGCAGCCCCGGGAGTGCCGACGAGCAGTACTTC; cdr3_aa: CASSPGSADEQYF
clone_size: few; j_call: TRBJ2-1; d_call: -; v_call: TRBV6-1; cdr3_length: 15; cdr3_nt: TGTGCCAGCCAACTTCTAGTGGCGGGTCACAATGAGCAGTTCTTC; cdr3_aa: CASQLLVAGHNEQFF
clone_size: -; j_call: TRBJ2-7; d_call: -; v_call: TRBV29-1; cdr3_length: 10; cdr3_nt: TGCAGCGTCGAGAATGACGAGCAGTACTTC; cdr3_aa: CSVENDEQYF
clone_size: few; j_call: TRBJ1-1; d_call: TRBD1; v_call: TRBV5-1; cdr3_length: 13; cdr3_nt: TGCGCCAGCAGCGCCAGGGGGATCGGAACGGCTTTCTTT; cdr3_aa: CASSARGIGTAFF
clone_size: -; j_call: TRBJ1-2; d_call: -; v_call: TRBV19; cdr3_length: 12; cdr3_nt: TGTGCCAGTAGGGACCGCCCCTATGGCTACACCTTC; cdr3_aa: CASRDRPYGYTF
clone_size: -; j_call: TRBJ2-6; d_call: -; v_call: TRBV3-1; cdr3_length: 19; cdr3_nt: TGTGCCAGCAGTCCCAACCTGGGGTCGGGCGGCGCTGGGGCCAACGTCCTGACTTTC; cdr3_aa: CASSPNLGSGGAGANVLTF
clone_size: few; j_call: TRBJ1-2; d_call: TRBD1; v_call: TRBV9; cdr3_length: 18; cdr3_nt: TGTGCCAGCAGCGTAGGAAACCCAGGGGGCTCGGTAAACTATGGCTACACCTTC; cdr3_aa: CASSVGNPGGSVNYGYTF
clone_size: -; j_call: TRBJ2-7; d_call: -; v_call: TRBV3-1; cdr3_length: 15; cdr3_nt: TGTGCCAGCAGCCAAGTCGGGACTCAAATTTACGAGCAGTACTTC; cdr3_aa: CASSQVGTQIYEQYF
clone_size: -; j_call: TRBJ2-7; d_call: -; v_call: TRBV15; cdr3_length: 13; cdr3_nt: TGTGCCACCAGCGGGATTCATTGGGAAGAGCAGTACTTC; cdr3_aa: CATSGIHWEEQYF
clone_size: many; j_call: TRBJ2-2; d_call: -; v_call: TRBV5-6; cdr3_length: 12; cdr3_nt: TGTGCCAGCAGCTTTTACACCGGGGAGCTGTTTTTT; cdr3_aa: CASSFYTGELFF
clone_size: -; j_call: TRBJ1-6; d_call: TRBD1; v_call: TRBV10-1; cdr3_length: 14; cdr3_nt: TGCGCCAGCAGTGAAGGGGGCAGTAATTCACCCCTCCACTTT; cdr3_aa: CASSEGGSNSPLHF
clone_size: few; j_call: TRBJ1-5; d_call: TRBD1; v_call: TRBV18; cdr3_length: 16; cdr3_nt: TGTGCCAGCTCACCACTCCAGTCCACAGGGGTTCAGCCCCAGCATTTT; cdr3_aa: CASSPLQSTGVQPQHF
clone_size: -; j_call: TRBJ2-7; d_call: -; v_call: TRBV5-1; cdr3_length: 11; cdr3_nt: TGCGCCAGCAGCTTCACTCACGAGCAGTACTTC; cdr3_aa: CASSFTHEQYF
clone_size: -; j_call: TRBJ1-1; d_call: -; v_call: TRBV20-1; cdr3_length: 14; cdr3_nt: TGCAGTGCTAGTCCCCGGACAGCCAACACTGAAGCTTTCTTT; cdr3_aa: CSASPRTANTEAFF
clone_size: -; j_call: TRBJ2-2; d_call: TRBD2; v_call: TRBV3-1; cdr3_length: 18; cdr3_nt: TGTGCCAGCAGCCGACTAGCGGGAGATGCGGAGAACACCGGGGAGCTGTTTTTT; cdr3_aa: CASSRLAGDAENTGELFF
clone_size: once; j_call: TRBJ2-7; d_call: TRBD2; v_call: TRBV20-1; cdr3_length: 13; cdr3_nt: TGCAGTGCTAGGACGCGGGAGGGCTACGAGCAGTACTTC; cdr3_aa: CSARTREGYEQYF
clone_size: few; j_call: TRBJ2-2; d_call: -; v_call: TRBV2; cdr3_length: 15; cdr3_nt: TGTGCCAGCAGACAAGGGAGTTCGAGGACCGGGGAGCTGTTTTTT; cdr3_aa: CASRQGSSRTGELFF
clone_size: -; j_call: TRBJ2-5; d_call: TRBD2; v_call: TRBV27; cdr3_length: 16; cdr3_nt: TGTGCCAGCAGTCCAGTAGCGGGAGGGCCCCAAGAGACCCAGTACTTC; cdr3_aa: CASSPVAGGPQETQYF
clone_size: few; j_call: TRBJ2-5; d_call: TRBD2; v_call: TRBV10-3; cdr3_length: 17; cdr3_nt: TGTGCCACCCGACATGGGGGAGATAGCGGGAACGGAGAGACCCAGTACTTC; cdr3_aa: CATRHGGDSGNGETQYF
clone_size: -; j_call: TRBJ2-7; d_call: -; v_call: TRBV5-1; cdr3_length: 17; cdr3_nt: TGCGCCAGCAGCTTGGTCATCTTTCCGGAAATCTCCTACGAGCAGTACTTC; cdr3_aa: CASSLVIFPEISYEQYF
clone_size: few; j_call: TRBJ2-2; d_call: -; v_call: TRBV5-1; cdr3_length: 14; cdr3_nt: TGCGCCAGCAGCTTGGAATTTACAGTCGGGGAGCTGTTTTTT; cdr3_aa: CASSLEFTVGELFF
clone_size: few; j_call: TRBJ1-4; d_call: -; v_call: TRBV18; cdr3_length: 14; cdr3_nt: TGTGCCAGCTCACCTTCGGGAGGAGATGAAAAACTGTTTTTT; cdr3_aa: CASSPSGGDEKLFF
clone_size: -; j_call: TRBJ2-1; d_call: TRBD2; v_call: TRBV19; cdr3_length: 15; cdr3_nt: TGTGCCAGTAGTATACTCGAGGGAGGGTACAATGAGCAGTTCTTC; cdr3_aa: CASSILEGGYNEQFF
clone_size: -; j_call: TRBJ2-7; d_call: -; v_call: TRBV7-2; cdr3_length: 14; cdr3_nt: TGTGCCAGCAGCTTATCTGTCGGTCGCTACGAGCAGTACTTC; cdr3_aa: CASSLSVGRYEQYF
clone_size: -; j_call: TRBJ1-2; d_call: -; v_call: TRBV20-1; cdr3_length: 12; cdr3_nt: TGCAGTGCTAGGGGTCACTACTATGGCTACACCTTC; cdr3_aa: CSARGHYYGYTF
clone_size: few; j_call: TRBJ2-3; d_call: -; v_call: TRBV12-3/TRBV12-4; cdr3_length: 15; cdr3_nt: TGTGCCAGCAGTTTAATTGTCGGGGGCGCAGATACGCAGTATTTT; cdr3_aa: CASSLIVGGADTQYF
clone_size: -; j_call: TRBJ1-3; d_call: -; v_call: TRBV6-1; cdr3_length: 17; cdr3_nt: TGTGCCAGCAGCACGGGCCTGGTGAGGGTCTCTGGAAACACCATATATTTT; cdr3_aa: CASSTGLVRVSGNTIYF
clone_size: -; j_call: TRBJ2-1; d_call: TRBD2; v_call: TRBV9; cdr3_length: 16; cdr3_nt: TGTGCCAGCAGCGGACGGGAGGCTCCCTATTACAATGAGCAGTTCTTC; cdr3_aa: CASSGREAPYYNEQFF
clone_size: few; j_call: TRBJ2-5; d_call: TRBD2; v_call: TRBV27; cdr3_length: 15; cdr3_nt: TGTGCCAGCAGTCTCCACTACCGGGAGGGGGAGACCCAGTACTTC; cdr3_aa: CASSLHYREGETQYF
clone_size: few; j_call: TRBJ1-1; d_call: -; v_call: TRBV15; cdr3_length: 15; cdr3_nt: TGTGCCACCAGCATCAGGGTCTCGGGGAACACTGAAGCTTTCTTT; cdr3_aa: CATSIRVSGNTEAFF
clone_size: few; j_call: TRBJ1-2; d_call: -; v_call: TRBV12-3/TRBV12-4; cdr3_length: 16; cdr3_nt: TGTGCCAGCCCACGATACCCGATTCGGGGTAACTATGGCTACACCTTC; cdr3_aa: CASPRYPIRGNYGYTF
clone_size: many; j_call: TRBJ2-3; d_call: -; v_call: TRBV5-1; cdr3_length: 12; cdr3_nt: TGTGCCAGCAGCTCCGCCACAGATACGCAGTATTTT; cdr3_aa: CASSSATDTQYF
clone_size: few; j_call: TRBJ2-1; d_call: TRBD2; v_call: TRBV5-1; cdr3_length: 17; cdr3_nt: TGCGCCAGCAGCTTGGAAACTAGCGGGATCCAATACAATGAGCAGTTCTTC; cdr3_aa: CASSLETSGIQYNEQFF
clone_size: -; j_call: TRBJ1-5; d_call: -; v_call: TRBV27; cdr3_length: 12; cdr3_nt: TGTGCCAGCACCCTACCGGATCAGCCCCAGCATTTT; cdr3_aa: CASTLPDQPQHF
clone_size: -; j_call: TRBJ2-6; d_call: -; v_call: TRBV10-3; cdr3_length: 15; cdr3_nt: TGTGCCATCAGTGTAGGGGACGATGGGGCCAACGTCCTGACTTTC; cdr3_aa: CAISVGDDGANVLTF
clone_size: few; j_call: TRBJ2-5; d_call: -; v_call: TRBV5-6; cdr3_length: 14; cdr3_nt: TGTGCCAGCAGCACGGGACTCGAAAGAGAGACCCAGTACTTC; cdr3_aa: CASSTGLERETQYF
clone_size: few; j_call: TRBJ2-1; d_call: -; v_call: TRBV23-1; cdr3_length: 20; cdr3_nt: TGCGCCAGCAGTCAAACACGCATAGAACCGGGACACGGGAACTACAATGAGCAGTTCTTC; cdr3_aa: CASSQTRIEPGHGNYNEQFF